This T cell receptor (beta chain) comes out of a study of control samples from healthy donors and cancer patients. Sequencing used immunoSEQ multiplex PCR; TCRdb keeps in-frame clones, though not all of them. The sample holds roughly 200,000 clones, 85% to 95% seen once. Source material: blood. The sequence came from a man aged 45-65 years in good health.

In nucleotides, the CDR3 is TGTGCCAGCAGCTTACGGACAGGGTCCTACAATGAGCAGTTCTTC. Protein product: CASSLRTGSYNEQFF. The chain carries TRBV5-4 and TRBJ2-1; 8 bases fit TRBD1. The germline V gene has CDR1 SGHNT and CDR2 YYREEE (reference sequence). Losses at the gene ends were 2 bases for V and 1 base for J; bases not matched to a gene: 2. The CDR3 sequence is 15 residues long.